A selection of T cell receptor beta chains follows, all from one sample in a study of cytomegalovirus exposure and HLA in healthy donors. Clones were read by immunoSEQ multiplex PCR, and TCRdb kept only the in-frame ones, dropping some. This table holds 100,000 or so clones, about 62% found once. Material: PBMCs. The receptors originated from a human donor in good health. The CDR3 runs from the conserved cysteine through the conserved F or W. A D gene is named only where the DNA matches it firmly. Some rows mark clone size as missing; the rest say once, few, many or name a class of expanded clone.

TRBD2 TRBJ2-3 TRBV19 . TGTGCCAGTAGCCCTAGCGGGAGGGCGCAGTATTTT CASSPSGRAQYF
TRBD1 TRBJ1-1 TRBV7-3 . TGTGCCAGCAGCTTGACAGGGGACACTGAAGCTTTCTTT CASSLTGDTEAFF
. TRBJ2-5 TRBV15 . TGTGCCACCAGCAGGAGTGAAGAGACCCAGTACTTC CATSRSEETQYF
TRBD1 TRBJ1-2 TRBV19 . TGTGCCAGGGAACGGACAGGGACGGCCTATGGCTACACCTTC CARERTGTAYGYTF
. TRBJ1-6 TRBV5-4 . TGTGCCAGCAGCTTGATGGCAGGGGCATCTTCACCCCTCCACTTT CASSLMAGASSPLHF
TRBD1 TRBJ2-1 TRBV25-1 . TGTGCCAGCAGTGACCCCGGGACAGGGGGGCTCTTATACAATGAGCAGTTCTTC CASSDPGTGGLLYNEQFF
. TRBJ2-1 TRBV7-6 . TGTGCCAGCAGCTCCTCCGTAGCACCTATCTACAATGAGCAGTTCTTC CASSSSVAPIYNEQFF
. TRBJ1-2 TRBV6-1 once TGTGCCAGCCTAGAAATGGAGGGGTGGAATGGCTACACCTTC CASLEMEGWNGYTF
. TRBJ2-6 TRBV28 . TGTGCCAGCAGTCTGCTCCAGTCTGGGGCCAACGTCCTGACTTTC CASSLLQSGANVLTF
TRBD1 TRBJ2-7 TRBV4-1 . TGCGCCAGCAGCCCCCGTGGCGGGACAGGGTACGAGCAGTACTTC CASSPRGGTGYEQYF